The clone carrying this T cell receptor (beta chain) was picked up a small number of times. Sequencing used immunoSEQ multiplex PCR; TCRdb keeps in-frame clones, though not all of them. The sample has 68,000 or so clones; around 93% are singletons. The data derive from a study of T cells after somatic rescue of genetic block. The CDR3 spans 13 residues. J was trimmed by 9 bases and V by 6 bases; bases with no gene match: 7. Germline V gene data show CDR1 as SNHLY and CDR2 as FYNNEI. The rearrangement uses TRBV2 and TRBJ1-5; 8 positions agree with TRBD1. The sequencing sample was made of peripheral blood mononuclear cells (PBMCs). The TCR sequence derives from a man aged 40-49 years. CDR3 coding DNA: TGTGCCAGCAGGAACAGGGGGGTCGGGCCCCAGCATTTT. It yields the protein CASRNRGVGPQHF.